The 10 T cell receptor beta chains presented below share a single source sample, sequenced in a study of post-analysis software for immune sequencing data. cDNA libraries of TCR beta carried unique molecular identifiers. TCRdb called the PCR reads again in MiXCR, with one record for every CDR3 protein. The sample has about 810,000 distinct CDR3 sequences, under 70% seen once; the top ten hold 4.6%. For these TCRs, the target antigens are not known. Findings and limits, study-wide: Controls showed lower frequencies than patients for a few TRBV segments, and TRBV5-6, TRBV5-1 and TRBV20-1 were among these.

Material for sequencing was blood. These receptors came from a girl aged 10 to 17 with multiple sclerosis.

This clonotype has a handful of counts. V and J are TRBV7-9 and TRBJ2-7; tentative D call: TRBD1 (5 bases). CDR1 is SEHNR, CDR2 FQNEAQ, per germline (reference sequence). The CDR3 length is 14 residues. Trimming stripped 5 bases from V and 7 bases from J, with 18 bases between. The CDR3 loop reads CASSRKNRYNEQYF. CDR3 DNA sequence: TGTGCCAGCAGCAGGAAAAACAGGTACAATGAGCAGTACTTC.

The rearrangement joins TRBV29-1 to TRBJ2-1; TRBD2 matches at 12 bases. The CDR3 extends over 17 amino acids. Germline assignment: CDR1 SQVTM and CDR2 ANQGSEA. J was trimmed by 10 bases and V by 1 base; bases with no gene match: 14. The CDR3, as DNA: TGCAGCGTTGAAGTCTCCTGGACTAGCGGGAAAAATTACGAGCAGTTCTTC. Its translation is CSVEVSWTSGKNYEQFF.

The chain has TRBV6-5 and TRBJ2-2; 7 bases are shared with TRBD2. Losses at the gene ends were 6 bases for V and 6 bases for J; bases not matched to a gene: 10. This CDR3 has 15 amino acids. Germline V gene data show CDR1 as MNHEY and CDR2 as SVGAGI. The CDR3 sequence: CASSPGLLGAGELFF. CDR3 bases: TGTGCCAGCAGCCCGGGACTACTCGGCGCCGGGGAGCTGTTTTTT.

This clonotype appeared a few times. The rearrangement joins TRBV20-1 to TRBJ2-7; D unresolved. Germline CDR1 is DFQATT and CDR2 is SNEGSKA (reference sequence). CDR3 length: 13 residues. V lost 1 base and J 4 bases, leaving 11 bases between the germline ends. CDR3 region: CSARGGADYEQYF. The CDR3 nucleotides are TGCAGTGCTAGAGGTGGCGCCGATTACGAGCAGTACTTC.

The V call is TRBV20-1, the J call TRBJ2-5; 9 bases align to TRBD1. CDR3 size: 14 residues. CDR1 is DFQATT and CDR2 is SNEGSKA in the germline V gene (reference sequence). V lost 5 bases and J lost 5; bases outside the gene matches: 9. The CDR3 DNA reads TGCAGTGCTTCTTCCGGACAGGGGCATGAGACCCAGTACTTC. Translation: CSASSGQGHETQYF.

The J gene is TRBJ1-2, the V gene TRBV3-1; no definite D call. V gave up 1 base and J gave up 0 bases, with 18 bases separating them. The CDR3 length is 18 residues. The germline V gene encodes CDR1 LGHDT and CDR2 YNNKEL (reference sequence). For the CDR3, the DNA is TGTGCCAGCAGCCAAGGATTCGCGAGGTCGGGGACTAACTATGGCTACACCTTC. Translated: CASSQGFARSGTNYGYTF. The complete variable domain, with remaining parts taken from reference TRBV3-1 and TRBJ1-2, reads DTAVSQTPKYLVTQMGNDKSIKCEQNLGHDTMYWYKQDSKKFLKIMFSYNNKELIINETVPNRFSPKSPDKAHLNLHINSLELGDSAVYFCASSQGFARSGTNYGYTFGSGTRLTVV.

The V and J genes are TRBV12-3 or TRBV12-4 and TRBJ2-5; perhaps TRBD2 as D (6 bases). The CDR3 sequence is 15 residues long. Trimming left V 6 bases short and J 4 bases short, with 18 bases between. The CDR3 sequence is CASRGKMGDSETQYF. DNA of the CDR3: TGTGCCAGCAGGGGGAAGATGGGGGACTCAGAGACCCAGTACTTC.

This rearrangement joins TRBV4-1 to TRBJ1-2; D is undetermined. The CDR3 consists of 14 residues. V was clipped by 0 bases and J by 4 bases, with 9 bases between them. The V gene's germline CDR1 is MGHRA and CDR2 YSYEKL. CDR3: CASSQDLSFYGYTF. CDR3 bases: TGCGCCAGCAGCCAAGACCTTTCCTTCTATGGCTACACCTTC.

The chain uses TRBV20-1 and TRBJ1-5, with 9 bases aligning to TRBD1. Germline CDR1 reads DFQATT; CDR2 reads SNEGSKA (reference sequence). The CDR3 runs 16 residues. The junction had 13 bases not matched to a gene; V was cut back by 5 bases and J by 5 bases. CDR3 loop: CSALVPGTGLDQPQHF. The CDR3 nucleotides read TGCAGTGCTCTCGTGCCGGGGACAGGGTTAGATCAGCCCCAGCATTTT.

This sequence joins TRBV28 and TRBJ2-1; D might be TRBD1 or TRBD2, each matching 7 bases. Germline V gene sequence: CDR1 MDHEN, CDR2 SYDVKM. The CDR3 contains 17 residues. The V end lost 6 bases, the J end lost 0 bases, and 18 bases lay between the germline ends. CDR3 loop: CASSRGGQSFSYNEQFF. In DNA form, the CDR3 reads TGTGCCAGCAGCCGCGGGGGACAGTCCTTCTCCTACAATGAGCAGTTCTTC.